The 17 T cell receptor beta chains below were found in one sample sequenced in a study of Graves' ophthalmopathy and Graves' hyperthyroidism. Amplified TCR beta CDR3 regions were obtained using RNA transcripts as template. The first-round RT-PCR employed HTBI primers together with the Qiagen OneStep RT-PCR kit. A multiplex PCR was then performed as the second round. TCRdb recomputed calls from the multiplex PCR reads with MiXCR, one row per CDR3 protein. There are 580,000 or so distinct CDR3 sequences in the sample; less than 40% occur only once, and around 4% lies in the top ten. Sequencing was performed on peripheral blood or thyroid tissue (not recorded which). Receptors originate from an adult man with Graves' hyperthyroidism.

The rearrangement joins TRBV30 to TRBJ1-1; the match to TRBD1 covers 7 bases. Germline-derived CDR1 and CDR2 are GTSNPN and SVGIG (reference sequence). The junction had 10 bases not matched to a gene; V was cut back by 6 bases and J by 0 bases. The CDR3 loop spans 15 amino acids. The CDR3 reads CACNKPGQLNTEAFF. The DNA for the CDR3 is TGTGCCTGTAATAAGCCGGGACAGCTGAACACTGAAGCTTTCTTT.

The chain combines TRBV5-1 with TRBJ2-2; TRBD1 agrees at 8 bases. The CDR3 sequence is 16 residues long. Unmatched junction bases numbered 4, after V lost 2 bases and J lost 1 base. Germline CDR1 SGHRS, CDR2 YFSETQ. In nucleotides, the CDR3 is TGCGCCAGCAGCTTCCTTGGGACAGGGAACACCGGGGAGCTGTTTTTT. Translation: CASSFLGTGNTGELFF.

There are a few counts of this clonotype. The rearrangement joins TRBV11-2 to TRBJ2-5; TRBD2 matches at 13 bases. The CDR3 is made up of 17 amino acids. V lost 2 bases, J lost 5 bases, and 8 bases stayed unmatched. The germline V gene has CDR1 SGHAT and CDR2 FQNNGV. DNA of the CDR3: TGTGCCAGCAGCTTATTACTAGCGGGAGGGCAAGGGGAGACCCAGTACTTC. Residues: CASSLLLAGGQGETQYF. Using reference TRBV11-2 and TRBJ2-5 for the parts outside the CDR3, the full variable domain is EAGVAQSPRYKIIEKRQSVAFWCNPISGHATLYWYQQILGQGPKLLIQFQNNGVVDDSQLPKDRFSAERLKGVDSTLKIQPAKLEDSAVYLCASSLLLAGGQGETQYFGPGTRLLVL.

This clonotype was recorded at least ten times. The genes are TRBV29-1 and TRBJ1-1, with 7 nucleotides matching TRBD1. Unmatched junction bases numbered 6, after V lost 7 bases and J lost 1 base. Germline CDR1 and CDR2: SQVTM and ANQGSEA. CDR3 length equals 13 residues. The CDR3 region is CSATRQGNTEAFF. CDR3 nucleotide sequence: TGCAGCGCTACGAGACAGGGGAACACTGAAGCTTTCTTT.

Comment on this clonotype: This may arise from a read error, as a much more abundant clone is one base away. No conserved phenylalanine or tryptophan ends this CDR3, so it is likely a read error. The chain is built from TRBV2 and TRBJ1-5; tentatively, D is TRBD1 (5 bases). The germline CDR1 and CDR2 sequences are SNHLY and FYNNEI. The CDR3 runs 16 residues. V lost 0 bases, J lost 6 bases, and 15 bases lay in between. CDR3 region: CASSEALSRAGQPQHL. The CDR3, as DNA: TGTGCCAGCAGTGAAGCGCTCAGCAGGGCAGGTCAGCCCCAGCATCTT.

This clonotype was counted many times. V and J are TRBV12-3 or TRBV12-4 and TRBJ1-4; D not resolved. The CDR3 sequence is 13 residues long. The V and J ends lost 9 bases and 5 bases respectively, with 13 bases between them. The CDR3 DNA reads TGTGCCAGTAGTAGGACGGGCAATGAAAAACTGTTTTTT. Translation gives CASSRTGNEKLFF.

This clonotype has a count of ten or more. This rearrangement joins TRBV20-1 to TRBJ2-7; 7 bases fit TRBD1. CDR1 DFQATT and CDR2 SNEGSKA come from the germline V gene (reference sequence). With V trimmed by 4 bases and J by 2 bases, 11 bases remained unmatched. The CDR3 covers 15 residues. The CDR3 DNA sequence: TGCAGTGCTAACGCGGACAGGAGAGTCACCTACGAGCAGTACTTC. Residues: CSANADRRVTYEQYF.

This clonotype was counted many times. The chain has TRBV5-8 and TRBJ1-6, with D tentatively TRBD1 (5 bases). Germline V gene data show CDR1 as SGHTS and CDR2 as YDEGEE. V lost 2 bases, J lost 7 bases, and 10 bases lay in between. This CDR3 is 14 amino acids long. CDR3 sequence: CASSFREFNSPLHF. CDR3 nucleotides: TGTGCCAGCAGCTTCAGGGAATTCAATTCACCCCTCCACTTT.

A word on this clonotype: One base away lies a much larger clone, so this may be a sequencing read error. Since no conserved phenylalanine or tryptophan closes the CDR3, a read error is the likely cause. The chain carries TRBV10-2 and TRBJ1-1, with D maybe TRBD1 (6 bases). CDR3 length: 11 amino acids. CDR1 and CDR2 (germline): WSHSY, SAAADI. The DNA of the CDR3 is TGCGCCAACAGTGAGAGGGGGGGAGCTTTCCTT. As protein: CANSERGGAFL.

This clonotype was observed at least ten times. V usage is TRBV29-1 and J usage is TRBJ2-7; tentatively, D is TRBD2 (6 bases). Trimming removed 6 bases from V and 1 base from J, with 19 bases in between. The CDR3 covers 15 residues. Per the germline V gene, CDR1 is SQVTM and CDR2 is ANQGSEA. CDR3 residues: CSVVFGGSLSYEQYF. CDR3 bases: TGCAGCGTGGTTTTCGGGGGATCCCTTTCCTACGAGCAGTACTTC.

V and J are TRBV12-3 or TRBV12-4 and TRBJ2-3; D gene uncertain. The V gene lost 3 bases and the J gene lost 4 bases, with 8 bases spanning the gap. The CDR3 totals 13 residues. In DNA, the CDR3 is TGTGCCAGCAGTTTCTTAGAAGCAGATACGCAGTATTTT. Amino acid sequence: CASSFLEADTQYF.

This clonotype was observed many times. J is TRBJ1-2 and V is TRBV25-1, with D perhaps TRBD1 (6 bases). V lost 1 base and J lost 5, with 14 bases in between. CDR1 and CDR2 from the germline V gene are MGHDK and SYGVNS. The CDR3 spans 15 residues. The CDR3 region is CASSEFLGQSYGYTF. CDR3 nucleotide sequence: TGTGCCAGCAGTGAATTTCTAGGACAGAGTTATGGCTACACCTTC.

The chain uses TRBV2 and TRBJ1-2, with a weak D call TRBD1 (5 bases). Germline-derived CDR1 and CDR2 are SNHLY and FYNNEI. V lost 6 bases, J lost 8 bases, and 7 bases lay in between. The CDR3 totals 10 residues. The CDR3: CASSRGGYTF. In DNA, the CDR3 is TGTGCCAGCAGCCGGGGGGGCTACACCTTC.

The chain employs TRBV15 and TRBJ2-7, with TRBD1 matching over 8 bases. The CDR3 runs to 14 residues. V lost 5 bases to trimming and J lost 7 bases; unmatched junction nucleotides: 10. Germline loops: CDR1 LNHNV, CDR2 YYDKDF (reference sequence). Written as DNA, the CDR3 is TGTGCCACCAGCGACGGGACAGGAAATTATGAGCAGTACTTC. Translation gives CATSDGTGNYEQYF. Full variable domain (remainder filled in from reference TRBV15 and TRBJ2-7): DAMVIQNPRYQVTQFGKPVTLSCSQTLNHNVMYWYQQKSSQAPKLLFHYYDKDFNNEADTPDNFQSRRPNTSFCFLDIRSPGLGDTAMYLCATSDGTGNYEQYFGPGTRLTVT.

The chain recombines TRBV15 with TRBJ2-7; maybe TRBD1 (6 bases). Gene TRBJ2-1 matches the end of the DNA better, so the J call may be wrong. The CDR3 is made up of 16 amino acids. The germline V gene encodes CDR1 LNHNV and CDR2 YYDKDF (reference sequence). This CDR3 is CATSRLQGWSYNEQFF. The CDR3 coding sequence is TGTGCCACCAGCAGACTACAGGGTTGGTCCTACAATGAGCAGTTCTTC.

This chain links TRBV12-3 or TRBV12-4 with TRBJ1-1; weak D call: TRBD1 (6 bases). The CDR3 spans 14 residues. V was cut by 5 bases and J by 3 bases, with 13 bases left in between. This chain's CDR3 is CASSVQGGDTEAFF. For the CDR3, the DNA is TGTGCCAGCAGTGTACAGGGAGGAGACACTGAAGCTTTCTTT.

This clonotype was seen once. The CDR3 loop is CASSLDRAGGNTF. As DNA, the CDR3 is TGCGCCAGCAGCCTCGACAGGGCGGGAGGAAACACCTTC. The genes are TRBV4-3 and TRBJ1-2; TRBD1 aligns across 7 bases. Germline assignment: CDR1 LGHNA and CDR2 YSLEER. The CDR3 has 13 residues. The J segment lost 12 bases and the V segment lost 4 bases, leaving 11 bases of the junction unmatched.